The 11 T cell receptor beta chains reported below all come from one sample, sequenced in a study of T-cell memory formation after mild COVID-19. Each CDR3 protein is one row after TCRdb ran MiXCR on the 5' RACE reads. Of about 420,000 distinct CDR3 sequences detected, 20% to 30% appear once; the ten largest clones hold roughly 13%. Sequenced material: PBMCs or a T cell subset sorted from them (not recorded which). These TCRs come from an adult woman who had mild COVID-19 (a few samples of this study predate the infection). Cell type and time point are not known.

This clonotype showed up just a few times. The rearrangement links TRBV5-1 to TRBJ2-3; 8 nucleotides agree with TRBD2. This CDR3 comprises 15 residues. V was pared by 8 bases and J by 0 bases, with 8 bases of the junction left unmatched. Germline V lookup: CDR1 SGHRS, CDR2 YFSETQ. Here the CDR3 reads CASINIAGSTDTQYF. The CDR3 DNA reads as TGCGCCAGTATTAACATAGCGGGAAGCACAGATACGCAGTATTTT.

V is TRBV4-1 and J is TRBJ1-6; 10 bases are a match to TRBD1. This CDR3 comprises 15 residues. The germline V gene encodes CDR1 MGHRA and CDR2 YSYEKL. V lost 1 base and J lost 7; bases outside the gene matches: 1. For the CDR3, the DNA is TGCGCCAGCAGCCAAGGGACAGGGGGGAATTCACCCCTCCACTTT. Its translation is CASSQGTGGNSPLHF.

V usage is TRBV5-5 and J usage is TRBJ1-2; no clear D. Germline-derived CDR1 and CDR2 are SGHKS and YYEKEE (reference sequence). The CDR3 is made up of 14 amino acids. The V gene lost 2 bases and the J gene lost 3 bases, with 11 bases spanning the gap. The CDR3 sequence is CASSFLLRDYGYTF. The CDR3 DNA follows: TGTGCCAGCAGCTTTCTCCTAAGGGACTATGGCTACACCTTC.

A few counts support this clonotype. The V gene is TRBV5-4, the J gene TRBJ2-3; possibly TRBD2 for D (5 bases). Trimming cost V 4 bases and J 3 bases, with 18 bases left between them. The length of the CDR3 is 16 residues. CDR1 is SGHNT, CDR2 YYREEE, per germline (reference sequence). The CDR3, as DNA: TGTGCCAGCAGCCTGCGCCGGGGTACATCGACAGATACGCAGTATTTT. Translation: CASSLRRGTSTDTQYF.

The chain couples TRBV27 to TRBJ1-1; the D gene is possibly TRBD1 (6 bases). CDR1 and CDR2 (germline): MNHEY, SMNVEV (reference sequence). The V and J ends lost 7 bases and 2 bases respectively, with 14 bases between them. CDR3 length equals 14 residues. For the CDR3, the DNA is TGTGCCAGCAAGATGACAGGAGTCAACACTGAAGCTTTCTTT. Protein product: CASKMTGVNTEAFF.

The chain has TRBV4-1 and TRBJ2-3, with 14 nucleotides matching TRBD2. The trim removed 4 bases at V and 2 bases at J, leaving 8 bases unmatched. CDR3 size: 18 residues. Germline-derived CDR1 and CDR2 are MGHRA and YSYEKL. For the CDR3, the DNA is TGCGCCAGCAGCCGCTTCCCGGGACTAGCGGGGGACACAGATACGCAGTATTTT. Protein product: CASSRFPGLAGDTDTQYF.

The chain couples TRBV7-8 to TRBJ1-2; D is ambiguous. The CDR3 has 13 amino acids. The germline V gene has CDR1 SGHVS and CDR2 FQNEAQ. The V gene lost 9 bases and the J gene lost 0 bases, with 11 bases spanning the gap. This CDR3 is CASSGSPNYGYTF. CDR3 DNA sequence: TGTGCCAGTTCGGGGTCCCCTAACTATGGCTACACCTTC.

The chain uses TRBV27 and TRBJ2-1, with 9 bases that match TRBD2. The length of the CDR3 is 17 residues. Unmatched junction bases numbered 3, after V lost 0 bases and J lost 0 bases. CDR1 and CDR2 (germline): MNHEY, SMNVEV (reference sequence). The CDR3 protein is CASSLSPSGASYNEQFF. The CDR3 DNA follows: TGTGCCAGCAGTTTATCGCCTAGCGGGGCCTCCTACAATGAGCAGTTCTTC.

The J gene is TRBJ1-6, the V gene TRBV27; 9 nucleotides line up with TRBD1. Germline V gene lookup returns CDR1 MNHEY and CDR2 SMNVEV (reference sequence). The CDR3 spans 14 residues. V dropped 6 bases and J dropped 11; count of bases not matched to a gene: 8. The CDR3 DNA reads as TGTGCCAGCAGCTTTGGGACAGGGAAGGCACCCCTCCACTTT. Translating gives CASSFGTGKAPLHF.

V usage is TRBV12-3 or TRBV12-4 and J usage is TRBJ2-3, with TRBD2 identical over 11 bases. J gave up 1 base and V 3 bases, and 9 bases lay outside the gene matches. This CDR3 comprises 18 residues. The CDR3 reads CASSLVAGGAPRTDTQYF. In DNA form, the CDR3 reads TGTGCCAGCAGTTTGGTAGCGGGGGGGGCGCCCCGCACAGATACGCAGTATTTT.

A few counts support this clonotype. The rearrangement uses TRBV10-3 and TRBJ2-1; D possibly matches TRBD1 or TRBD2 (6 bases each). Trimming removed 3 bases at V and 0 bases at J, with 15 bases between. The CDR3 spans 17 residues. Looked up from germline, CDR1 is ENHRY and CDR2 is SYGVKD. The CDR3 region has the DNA TGTGCCATCAGTGATTCGGGGGCGGGGCCCTCCTACAATGAGCAGTTCTTC. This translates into CAISDSGAGPSYNEQFF.